Presented here are 8 T cell receptor beta chains from one specimen sequenced in a study of graft-versus-host responses after intestinal transplantation. Their specific antigens are unknown. The table came from immunoSEQ multiplex PCR; TCRdb's copy has only in-frame clones and leaves some out. Of roughly 100,000 clones listed, over 85% were seen once; the top ten hold more than 0.9%. The sample was unstimulated CD8+ T cells sorted from spleen or lymph node cells, taken before intestinal transplant. These receptors were collected from a human donor who received an intestinal transplant.

The rearrangement links TRBV30 to TRBJ2-7; 9 bases map to TRBD1. Looked up from germline, CDR1 is GTSNPN and CDR2 is SVGIG (reference sequence). This CDR3 has 13 amino acids. Unmatched junction bases numbered 7, after V lost 7 bases and J lost 3 bases. As DNA, the CDR3 is TGTGCCTCGACGACAGGGGGTCTCTACGAGCAGTACTTC. Translated: CASTTGGLYEQYF.

Only one count was recorded for this clone. The chain combines TRBV6-1 with TRBJ1-2; TRBD1 agrees at 10 bases. After removal of 6 bases from V and 3 bases from J, the junction contained 4 bases not matched to a gene. The CDR3 has 14 amino acids. Per the germline V gene, CDR1 is MNHNS and CDR2 is SASEGT. The CDR3 region is CASRKTGGDYGYTF. The DNA of the CDR3 is TGTGCCAGCAGGAAGACAGGGGGCGACTATGGCTACACCTTC.

This clone was picked up one time. The V and J genes are TRBV20-1 and TRBJ1-2; the D is unclear. The CDR3 contains 11 residues. Trimming pared 7 bases from V and 4 bases from J, leaving 10 bases between. CDR1 and CDR2 (germline): DFQATT, SNEGSKA (reference sequence). The CDR3 DNA is TGCAGTGGGGCAGCCATCTATGGCTACACCTTC. It encodes CSGAAIYGYTF.

The gene calls are TRBV5-4 and TRBJ1-1; D gene ambiguous. Trimming took 4 bases from V and 1 from J, leaving 8 bases between them. This CDR3 is built from 13 residues. CDR1 and CDR2 from the germline V gene are SGHNT and YYREEE (reference sequence). CDR3 sequence: CASSLMENTEAFF. The CDR3, as DNA: TGTGCCAGCAGCCTTATGGAGAACACTGAAGCTTTCTTT.

The chain combines TRBV5-1 with TRBJ2-3; 7 bases match TRBD1. The V and J ends lost 1 base and 2 bases, in that order; junction bases with no gene match: 4. Germline CDR1 is SGHRS and CDR2 is YFSETQ. This CDR3 comprises 15 residues. Here the CDR3 DNA reads TGCGCCAGCAGCTTGTTCGGGACAGTCACAGATACGCAGTATTTT. As protein: CASSLFGTVTDTQYF.

The chain uses TRBV6-5 and TRBJ2-7, with no clear D. CDR1 and CDR2 from the germline V gene are MNHEY and SVGAGI. CDR3 length equals 13 residues. Trimming left V 4 bases short and J 2 bases short, with 9 bases between. The CDR3 is CASSFSRTYEQYF. The CDR3 DNA is TGTGCCAGCAGTTTCTCTCGGACCTACGAGCAGTACTTC.

CDR3 DNA: TGCGCCAGCAGCCAAGTTAAGGGGAATGAGCAGTTCTTC. Protein sequence: CASSQVKGNEQFF. V is TRBV4-1 and J is TRBJ2-1; D possibly corresponds to TRBD1 (5 bases). Trimming left V 1 base short and J 7 bases short, with 8 bases between. Germline V lookup: CDR1 MGHRA, CDR2 YSYEKL. This CDR3 comprises 13 residues.

This clone was picked up one time. The gene calls are TRBV9 and TRBJ2-1, with D possibly matching TRBD2 (6 bases). Germline CDR1 reads SGDLS; CDR2 reads YYNGEE. There are 15 residues in the CDR3. Trimming removed 3 bases from V and 6 bases from J, with 16 bases in between. The DNA of the CDR3 is TGTGCCAGCAGCGACCGGACTACCGGATCCAATGAGCAGTTCTTC. This translates into CASSDRTTGSNEQFF.